This TCR beta chain was documented in a study of post-analysis software for immune sequencing data. Study-level background: Some patients lacked subtype; others had relapsing-remitting, secondary progressive or progressive-relapsing disease. General study results and limits: Higher frequency in patients than in controls was seen for about 5 TRBV segments, with TRBV5-6, TRBV5-1 and TRBV20-1 among them. A significant reduction in normalized Chao1 diversity was observed in multiple sclerosis patients versus controls. Samples from a shared batch, those prepared together, strongly co-clustered by F measure.

The CDR3 spans 14 residues. Trimming cost V 6 bases and J 10 bases, with 16 bases left between them. The germline CDR1 and CDR2 sequences are MNHEY and SVGEGT. Regarding this clonotype: Its antigen remains unidentified.

Built from TCR beta cDNA, the libraries had unique molecular identifiers in them. Researchers reported some 500,000 cDNA molecules coming from 1 to 10 million T cells. TCRdb independently ran MiXCR on the PCR reads; one entry per CDR3 protein. The sample gives 750,000 to 950,000 distinct CDR3 sequences, around 42% of which show up once; roughly 5.2% is in the top ten. The sequencing input was blood. The TCR sequence derives from a girl aged 5-17 years with multiple sclerosis. V is TRBV6-2 or TRBV6-3 and J is TRBJ1-6, with a tentative D call TRBD1 (5 bases). CDR3 coding DNA: TGTGCCAGCAGGCCAGGTCAGGGTGGCTCACCCCTCCACTTT. It encodes CASRPGQGGSPLHF.